This T cell receptor (beta chain) was captured by sequencing in a study of control samples from healthy donors and cancer patients. Method: immunoSEQ multiplex PCR; TCRdb's copy keeps in-frame clones and lacks some. Of about 120,000 clones in the sample, 75% to 90% were seen once. The TCR was taken from a woman aged 45-60 years with colorectal cancer. Sequencing was carried out using PBMCs.

CDR3 residues: CASSQSYGTGGLDTQYF. The CDR3 bases are TGCGCCAGCAGTCAATCCTATGGGACAGGGGGGTTAGATACGCAGTATTTT. This rearrangement joins TRBV23-1 to TRBJ2-3, with 11 bases identical to TRBD1. TRBV23-1 counts as an open reading frame of uncertain function. This CDR3 is 17 amino acids long. The J segment lost 5 bases and the V segment lost 0 bases, leaving 7 bases of the junction unmatched.